In its sample, the clone carrying this T cell receptor (beta chain) was seen once. The antigen remains undetermined. The authors ran a second PCR of roughly 7 to 11 cycles using a sample-barcoded 5' primer and a J-beta primer mix. TCRdb reprocessed the 5' RACE reads via MiXCR and lists one record per CDR3 protein. The sample has approximately 800,000 distinct CDR3 sequences, about 55% seen once. This record belongs to a study of blood T cells in healthy people across ages. Germline loops: CDR1 SGDLS, CDR2 YYNGEE. Trimming shortened V by 0 bases and J by 2 bases, and 12 bases separated the two germline ends. The CDR3 covers 16 residues. The study, taken as a whole, reports: It was the long-lived donors that had more naive CD4+ cells and higher diversity than aged donors. Per-million-T-cell TCR beta diversity fell roughly linearly with age.

This sequence joins TRBV9 and TRBJ2-1; tentative D call: TRBD1 (5 bases). This TCR came from an elderly man in good health. The sequenced material came from blood. In DNA, the CDR3 is TGTGCCAGCAGCGTAGGGTCGAGCAGGGCCTACAATGAGCAGTTCTTC. Translated: CASSVGSSRAYNEQFF.